These T cell receptor beta chains were read from a single sample in a study of blood T cells in healthy people across ages. TCRdb processed the 5' RACE reads anew with MiXCR; each CDR3 protein has one entry. This table has some 730,000 distinct CDR3 sequences, roughly 20% appearing once. The material sequenced was blood. The receptors here all came from a man between 70 and 80 years old in good health. CDR3s include the opening cysteine and the closing phenylalanine or tryptophan. D genes are given only for firm matches. Size tells how often a clone was seen (once, few, many) or the class of an expanded clone, and some rows leave it out.

V gene: TRBV18; D gene: NA; J gene: TRBJ1-5; clone size: few; CDR3 protein: CASSLVSYQPQHF; CDR3 DNA: TGTGCCAGCTCACTTGTCAGTTATCAGCCCCAGCATTTT
V gene: TRBV28; D gene: TRBD1; J gene: TRBJ1-2; clone size: NA; CDR3 protein: CASSQKRTGDYGYTF; CDR3 DNA: TGTGCCAGCAGCCAAAAGAGGACAGGGGACTATGGCTACACCTTC
V gene: TRBV4-3; D gene: TRBD1; J gene: TRBJ2-3; clone size: few; CDR3 protein: CASSQGQGITQYF; CDR3 DNA: TGCGCCAGCAGCCAAGGACAGGGTATCACGCAGTATTTT
V gene: TRBV12-5; D gene: NA; J gene: TRBJ2-1; clone size: few; CDR3 protein: CASGLPRAGSSYNEQFF; CDR3 DNA: TGTGCTAGTGGTTTGCCACGGGCGGGGAGCTCCTACAATGAGCAGTTCTTC
V gene: TRBV7-6; D gene: NA; J gene: TRBJ2-1; clone size: many; CDR3 protein: CASSLEPARNNEQFF; CDR3 DNA: TGTGCCAGCAGCTTAGAGCCGGCACGGAACAATGAGCAGTTCTTC
V gene: TRBV7-2; D gene: NA; J gene: TRBJ1-2; clone size: NA; CDR3 protein: CASSLESAVYGYTF; CDR3 DNA: TGTGCCAGCAGCTTAGAAAGTGCAGTCTATGGCTACACCTTC
V gene: TRBV9; D gene: TRBD1; J gene: TRBJ1-2; clone size: NA; CDR3 protein: CASSAGQGFIGYTF; CDR3 DNA: TGTGCCAGCAGCGCGGGACAGGGGTTTATCGGCTACACCTTC
V gene: TRBV11-2; D gene: TRBD1; J gene: TRBJ1-2; clone size: few; CDR3 protein: CASSSGTGEIYGYTF; CDR3 DNA: TGTGCCAGCAGCTCCGGGACAGGGGAAATCTATGGCTACACCTTC
V gene: TRBV27; D gene: NA; J gene: TRBJ1-1; clone size: NA; CDR3 protein: CASRKQALNTEAFF; CDR3 DNA: TGTGCCAGCAGGAAACAGGCCTTGAACACTGAAGCTTTCTTT
V gene: TRBV29-1; D gene: TRBD2; J gene: TRBJ2-3; clone size: few; CDR3 protein: CSAERSRAGGTDTQYF; CDR3 DNA: TGCAGCGCCGAAAGGTCACGAGCGGGAGGAACAGATACGCAGTATTTT
V gene: TRBV6-5; D gene: TRBD1; J gene: TRBJ1-2; clone size: few; CDR3 protein: CASSSLGTGKANYGYTF; CDR3 DNA: TGTGCCAGCAGTTCTTTGGGGACAGGGAAAGCTAACTATGGCTACACCTTC
V gene: TRBV6-6; D gene: NA; J gene: TRBJ2-3; clone size: few; CDR3 protein: CASRLKSDTQYF; CDR3 DNA: TGTGCCAGCAGGTTGAAGTCAGATACGCAGTATTTT
V gene: TRBV10-3; D gene: TRBD2; J gene: TRBJ2-3; clone size: NA; CDR3 protein: CAISLTSGTDTQYF; CDR3 DNA: TGTGCCATCAGCCTCACTAGCGGCACAGATACGCAGTATTTT
V gene: TRBV7-3; D gene: TRBD2; J gene: TRBJ2-1; clone size: NA; CDR3 protein: CASSPSSGSGYNEQFF; CDR3 DNA: TGTGCCAGCAGCCCCTCTAGCGGGAGTGGCTACAATGAGCAGTTCTTC
V gene: TRBV29-1; D gene: NA; J gene: TRBJ2-2; clone size: NA; CDR3 protein: CSVVAANTGELFF; CDR3 DNA: TGCAGCGTTGTAGCGGCGAACACCGGGGAGCTGTTTTTT
V gene: TRBV4-3; D gene: NA; J gene: TRBJ2-5; clone size: few; CDR3 protein: CASSALIFGETQYF; CDR3 DNA: TGCGCCAGCAGCGCACTAATTTTTGGCGAGACCCAGTACTTC
V gene: TRBV6-6; D gene: NA; J gene: TRBJ2-1; clone size: NA; CDR3 protein: CASSYSGQFLSDNEQFF; CDR3 DNA: TGTGCCAGCAGTTACTCGGGGCAGTTTCTTTCGGACAATGAGCAGTTCTTC
V gene: TRBV18; D gene: TRBD2; J gene: TRBJ2-1; clone size: NA; CDR3 protein: CASSPGTSGKNEQFF; CDR3 DNA: TGTGCCAGCTCACCAGGGACTAGCGGGAAAAATGAGCAGTTCTTC
V gene: TRBV7-9; D gene: TRBD2; J gene: TRBJ2-2; clone size: NA; CDR3 protein: CASSHQRGGLGTGELFF; CDR3 DNA: TGTGCCAGCAGCCACCAGCGGGGGGGCCTTGGCACCGGGGAGCTGTTTTTT
V gene: TRBV28; D gene: NA; J gene: TRBJ2-3; clone size: NA; CDR3 protein: CASSLRVSNGDTQYF; CDR3 DNA: TGTGCCAGCAGTTTAAGGGTCTCGAACGGGGATACGCAGTATTTT
V gene: TRBV6-1; D gene: TRBD2; J gene: TRBJ2-1; clone size: NA; CDR3 protein: CASSEDGTSLYYNEQFF; CDR3 DNA: TGTGCCAGCAGTGAAGATGGGACTAGCCTTTACTACAATGAGCAGTTCTTC
V gene: TRBV11-2; D gene: TRBD1; J gene: TRBJ2-7; clone size: few; CDR3 protein: CASSPTNRGSYEQYF; CDR3 DNA: TGTGCCAGCAGCCCCACAAACAGGGGCTCCTACGAGCAGTACTTC
V gene: TRBV12-3/TRBV12-4; D gene: NA; J gene: TRBJ1-1; clone size: few; CDR3 protein: CASSFGTGLNTEAFF; CDR3 DNA: TGTGCCAGCAGTTTCGGCACAGGCCTGAACACTGAAGCTTTCTTT